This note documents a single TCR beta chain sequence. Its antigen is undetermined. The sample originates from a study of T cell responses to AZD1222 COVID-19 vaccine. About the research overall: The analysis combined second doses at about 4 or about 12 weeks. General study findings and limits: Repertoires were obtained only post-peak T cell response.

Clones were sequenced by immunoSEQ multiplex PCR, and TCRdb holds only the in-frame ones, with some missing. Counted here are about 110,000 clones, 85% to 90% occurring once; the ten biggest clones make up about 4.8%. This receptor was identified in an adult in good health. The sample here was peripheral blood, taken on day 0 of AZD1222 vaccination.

The CDR3 DNA is TGTGCCAGCAACAACTATGGCTACACCTTC. This gives the protein CASNNYGYTF. The V and J genes are TRBV2 and TRBJ1-2; D is unclear. This CDR3 contains 10 residues. The germline V and J ends were trimmed by 7 bases and 2 bases, with 2 bases remaining between them. Germline values: CDR1 SNHLY, CDR2 FYNNEI.